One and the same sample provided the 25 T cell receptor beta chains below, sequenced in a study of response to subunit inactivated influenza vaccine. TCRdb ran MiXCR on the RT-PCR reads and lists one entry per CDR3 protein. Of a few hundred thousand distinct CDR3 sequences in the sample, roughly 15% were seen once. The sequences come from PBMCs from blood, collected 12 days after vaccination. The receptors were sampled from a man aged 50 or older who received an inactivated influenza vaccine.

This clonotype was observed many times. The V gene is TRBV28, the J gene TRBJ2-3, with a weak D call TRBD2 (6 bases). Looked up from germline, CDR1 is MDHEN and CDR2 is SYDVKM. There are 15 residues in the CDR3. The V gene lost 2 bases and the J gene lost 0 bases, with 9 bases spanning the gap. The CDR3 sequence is CASSLGGISTDTQYF. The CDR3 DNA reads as TGTGCCAGCAGTTTAGGAGGGATTAGCACAGATACGCAGTATTTT.

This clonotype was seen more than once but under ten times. DNA of the CDR3: TGCGCCAGCAGCCAAGATATGTTTACCACTGAAGCTTTCTTT. Its translation is CASSQDMFTTEAFF. The chain recombines TRBV4-3 with TRBJ1-1; no clear D gene. Trimming pared 0 bases from V and 4 bases from J, leaving 9 bases between. The CDR3 consists of 14 residues. Germline CDR1 and CDR2: LGHNA and YSLEER.

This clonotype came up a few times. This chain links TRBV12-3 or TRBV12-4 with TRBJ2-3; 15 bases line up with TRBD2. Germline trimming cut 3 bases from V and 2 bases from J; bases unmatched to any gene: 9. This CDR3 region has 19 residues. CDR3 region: CASSFWAGLAGGDTDTQYF. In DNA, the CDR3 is TGTGCCAGCAGTTTTTGGGCGGGACTAGCGGGAGGTGACACAGATACGCAGTATTTT.

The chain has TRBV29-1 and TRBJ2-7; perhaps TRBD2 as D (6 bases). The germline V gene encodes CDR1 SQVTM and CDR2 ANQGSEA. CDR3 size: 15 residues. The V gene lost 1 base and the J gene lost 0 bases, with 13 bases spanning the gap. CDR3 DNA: TGCAGCGTTGAAGCGAGACTAGAGAACTCCTACGAGCAGTACTTC. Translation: CSVEARLENSYEQYF.

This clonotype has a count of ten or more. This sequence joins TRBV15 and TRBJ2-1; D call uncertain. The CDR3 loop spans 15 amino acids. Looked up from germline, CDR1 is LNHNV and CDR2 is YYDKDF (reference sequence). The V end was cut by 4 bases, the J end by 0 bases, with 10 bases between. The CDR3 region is CATSKAGGSYNEQFF. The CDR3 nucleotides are TGTGCCACCAGCAAGGCCGGTGGCTCCTACAATGAGCAGTTCTTC.

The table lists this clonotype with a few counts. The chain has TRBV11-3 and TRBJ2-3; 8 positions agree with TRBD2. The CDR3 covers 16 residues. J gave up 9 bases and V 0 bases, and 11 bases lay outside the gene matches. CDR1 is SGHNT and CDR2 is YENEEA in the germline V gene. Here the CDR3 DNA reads TGTGCCAGCAGCTTAGATCAACAGCCCGGGAGGGACACGCAGTATTTT. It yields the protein CASSLDQQPGRDTQYF. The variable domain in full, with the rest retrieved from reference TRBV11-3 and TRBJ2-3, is EAGVVQSPRYKIIEKKQPVAFWCNPISGHNTLYWYLQNLGQGPELLIRYENEEAVDDSQLPKDRFSAERLKGVDSTLKIQPAELGDSAVYLCASSLDQQPGRDTQYFGPGTRLTVL.

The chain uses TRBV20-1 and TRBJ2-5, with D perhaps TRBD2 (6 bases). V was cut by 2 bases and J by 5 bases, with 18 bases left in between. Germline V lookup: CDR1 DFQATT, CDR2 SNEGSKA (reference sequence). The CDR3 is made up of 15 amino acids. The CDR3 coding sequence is TGCAGTGCTAGAAAAGAGGGCGGGATGGCTGAGACCCAGTACTTC. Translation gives CSARKEGGMAETQYF.

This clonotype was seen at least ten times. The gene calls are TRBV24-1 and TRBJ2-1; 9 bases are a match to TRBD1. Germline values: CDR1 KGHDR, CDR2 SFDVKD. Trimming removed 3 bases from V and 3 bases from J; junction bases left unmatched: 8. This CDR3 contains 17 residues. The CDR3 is CATSDATPGQGYNEQFF. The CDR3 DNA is TGTGCCACCAGTGATGCTACACCGGGACAGGGCTACAATGAGCAGTTCTTC.

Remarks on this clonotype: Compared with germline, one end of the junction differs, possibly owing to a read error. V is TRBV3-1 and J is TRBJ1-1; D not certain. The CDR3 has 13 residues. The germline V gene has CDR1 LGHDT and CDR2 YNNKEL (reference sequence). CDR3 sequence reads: CASSFSRYTEAFF. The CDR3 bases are TGTGCCAGCAGCTTCTCTAGGTACACAGAAGCTTTCTTT.

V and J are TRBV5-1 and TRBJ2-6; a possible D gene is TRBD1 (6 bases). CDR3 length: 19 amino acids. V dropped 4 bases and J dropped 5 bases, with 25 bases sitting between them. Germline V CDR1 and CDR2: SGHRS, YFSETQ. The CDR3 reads CASSAGTGPVGNRANVLTF. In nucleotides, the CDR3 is TGCGCCAGCAGCGCGGGTACAGGGCCAGTGGGAAACAGGGCCAACGTCCTGACTTTC.

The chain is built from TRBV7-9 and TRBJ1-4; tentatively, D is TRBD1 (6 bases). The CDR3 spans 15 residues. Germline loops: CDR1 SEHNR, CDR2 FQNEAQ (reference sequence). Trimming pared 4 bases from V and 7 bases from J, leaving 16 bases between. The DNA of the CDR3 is TGTGCCAGCAGCTCCTTAGGGGGGCCGGTTGAAAAACTGTTTTTT. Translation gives CASSSLGGPVEKLFF.

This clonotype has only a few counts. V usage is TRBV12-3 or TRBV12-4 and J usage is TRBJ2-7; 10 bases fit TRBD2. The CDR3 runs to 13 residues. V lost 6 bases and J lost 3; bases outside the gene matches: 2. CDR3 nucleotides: TGTGCCAGCAGGGGACTAGCGAGCTACGAGCAGTACTTC. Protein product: CASRGLASYEQYF.

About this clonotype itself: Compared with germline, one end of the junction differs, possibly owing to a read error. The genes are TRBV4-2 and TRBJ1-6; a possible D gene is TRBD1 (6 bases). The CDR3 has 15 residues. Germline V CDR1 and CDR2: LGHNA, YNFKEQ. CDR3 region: CASSQEGARNSPLHF. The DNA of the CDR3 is TGTGCCAGCAGCCAAGAGGGGGCGCGGAATTCACCCCTTCACTTT.

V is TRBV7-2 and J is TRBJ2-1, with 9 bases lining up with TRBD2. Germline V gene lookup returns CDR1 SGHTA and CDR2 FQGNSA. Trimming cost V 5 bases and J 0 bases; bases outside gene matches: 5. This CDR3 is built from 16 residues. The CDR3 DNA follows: TGTGCCAGCAGCGGAACTAGCGGGCTCTCCTACAATGAGCAGTTCTTC. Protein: CASSGTSGLSYNEQFF. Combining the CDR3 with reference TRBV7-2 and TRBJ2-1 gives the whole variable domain GAGVSQSPSNKVTEKGKDVELRCDPISGHTALYWYRQSLGQGLEFLIYFQGNSAPDKSGLPSDRFSAERTGGSVSTLTIQRTQQEDSAVYLCASSGTSGLSYNEQFFGPGTRLTVL.

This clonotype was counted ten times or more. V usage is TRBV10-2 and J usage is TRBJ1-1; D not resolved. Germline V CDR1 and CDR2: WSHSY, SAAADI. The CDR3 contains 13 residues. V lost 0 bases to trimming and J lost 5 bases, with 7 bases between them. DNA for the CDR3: TGCGCCAGCAGTGAGTCGAGTCGAACTGAAGCTTTCTTT. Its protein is CASSESSRTEAFF.

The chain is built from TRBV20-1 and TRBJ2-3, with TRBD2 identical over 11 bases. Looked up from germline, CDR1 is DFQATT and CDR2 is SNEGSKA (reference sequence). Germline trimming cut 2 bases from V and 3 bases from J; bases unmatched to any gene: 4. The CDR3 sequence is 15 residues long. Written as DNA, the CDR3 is TGCAGTGCTAGAAGTAGCGGGGGGGCGACAGATACGCAGTATTTT. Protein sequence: CSARSSGGATDTQYF.

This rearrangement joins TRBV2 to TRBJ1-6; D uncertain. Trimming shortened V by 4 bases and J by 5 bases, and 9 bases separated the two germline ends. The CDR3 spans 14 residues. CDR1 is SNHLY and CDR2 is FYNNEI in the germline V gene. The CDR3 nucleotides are TGTGCCAGCAGTGTTTGGAGTAATAATTCACCCCTCCACTTT. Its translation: CASSVWSNNSPLHF.

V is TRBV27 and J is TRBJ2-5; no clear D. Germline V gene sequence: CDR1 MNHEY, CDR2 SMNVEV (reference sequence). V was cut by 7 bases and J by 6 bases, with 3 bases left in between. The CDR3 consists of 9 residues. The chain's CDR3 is CASIKTQYF. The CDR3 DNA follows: TGTGCCAGCATAAAGACCCAGTACTTC.

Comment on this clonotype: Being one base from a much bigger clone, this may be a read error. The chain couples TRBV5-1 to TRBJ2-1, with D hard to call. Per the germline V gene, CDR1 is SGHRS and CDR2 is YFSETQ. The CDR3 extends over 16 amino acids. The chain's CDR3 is CASSLAGGLSYNEQSF. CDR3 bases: TGCGCCAGCAGCTTGGCTGGCGGCCTGTCCTACAATGAGCAGTCCTTC. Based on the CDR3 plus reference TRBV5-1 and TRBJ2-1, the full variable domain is KAGVTQTPRYLIKTRGQQVTLSCSPISGHRSVSWYQQTPGQGLQFLFEYFSETQRNKGNFPGRFSGRQFSNSRSEMNVSTLELGDSALYLCASSLAGGLSYNEQSFGPGTRLTVL.

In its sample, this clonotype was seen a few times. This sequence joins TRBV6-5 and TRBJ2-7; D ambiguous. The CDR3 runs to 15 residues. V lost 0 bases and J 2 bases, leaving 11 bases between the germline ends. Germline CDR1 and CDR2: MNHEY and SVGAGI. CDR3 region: CASSYSVPATYEQYF. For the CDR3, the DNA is TGTGCCAGCAGTTACTCGGTGCCAGCGACCTACGAGCAGTACTTC.

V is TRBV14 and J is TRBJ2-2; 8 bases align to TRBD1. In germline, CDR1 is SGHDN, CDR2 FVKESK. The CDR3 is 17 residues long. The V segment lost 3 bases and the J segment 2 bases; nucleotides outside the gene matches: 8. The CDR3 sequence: CASSQPPGGFNTGELFF. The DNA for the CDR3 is TGTGCCAGCAGCCAGCCGCCAGGGGGCTTCAACACCGGGGAGCTGTTTTTT.

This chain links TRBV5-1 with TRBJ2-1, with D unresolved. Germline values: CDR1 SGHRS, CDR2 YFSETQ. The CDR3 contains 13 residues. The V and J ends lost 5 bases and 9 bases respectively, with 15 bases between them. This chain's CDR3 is CASSFDWLGEQFF. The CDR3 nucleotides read TGCGCCAGCAGTTTTGACTGGCTCGGTGAGCAGTTCTTC.

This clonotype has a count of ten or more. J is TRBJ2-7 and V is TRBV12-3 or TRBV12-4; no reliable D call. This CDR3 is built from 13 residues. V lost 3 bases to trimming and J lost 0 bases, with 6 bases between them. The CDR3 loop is CASSFYGSYEQYF. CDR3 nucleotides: TGTGCCAGCAGTTTCTACGGCTCCTACGAGCAGTACTTC.

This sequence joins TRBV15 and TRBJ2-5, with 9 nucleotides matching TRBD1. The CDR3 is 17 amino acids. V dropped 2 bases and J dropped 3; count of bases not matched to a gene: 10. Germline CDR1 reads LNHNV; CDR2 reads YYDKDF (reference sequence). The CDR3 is CATSRLDFGTGKETQYF. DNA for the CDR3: TGTGCCACCAGCAGACTAGACTTCGGGACAGGGAAAGAGACCCAGTACTTC.

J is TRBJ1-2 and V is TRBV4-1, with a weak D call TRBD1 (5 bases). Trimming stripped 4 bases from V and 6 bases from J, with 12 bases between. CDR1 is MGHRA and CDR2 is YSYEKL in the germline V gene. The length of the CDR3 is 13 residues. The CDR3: CASSPRTHNGYTF. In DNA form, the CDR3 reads TGCGCCAGCAGCCCCAGGACACATAATGGCTACACCTTC.